These 10 T cell receptor beta chains originate from one sample sequenced in a study of OX40 agonist ivuxolimab in advanced cancers. Profiled with immunoSEQ multiplex PCR; TCRdb holds only in-frame clones, not every one. This sample has more than 60,000 clones, with roughly 87% found just once. This sample comprised CD4+ or CD8+ T cells sorted from blood, obtained in a trial of the OX40 agonist ivuxolimab. The source is an adult with an advanced solid tumor such as melanoma, head and neck, liver or kidney cancer.

The gene calls are TRBV11-1 and TRBJ2-7; D remains ambiguous. V gave up 5 bases and J gave up 5 bases, with 22 bases separating them. Germline-derived CDR1 and CDR2 are SGHAT and FQDESV (reference sequence). The CDR3 sequence is 16 residues long. The CDR3 DNA follows: TGTGCCAGCAGCGAAACCCTTTGGACGGGTCGCGACGAGCAGTACTTC. It specifies CASSETLWTGRDEQYF. The variable domain in full, completed from reference TRBV11-1 and TRBJ2-7, reads EAEVAQSPRYKITEKSQAVAFWCDPISGHATLYWYRQILGQGPELLVQFQDESVVDDSQLPKDRFSAERLKGVDSTLKIQPAELGDSAMYLCASSETLWTGRDEQYFGPGTRLTVT.

The chain uses TRBV18 and TRBJ1-3; TRBD1 aligns across 9 bases. The V gene end was trimmed by 5 bases and the J gene end by 0 bases; junction bases not matched to a gene: 5. CDR3 length: 16 residues. CDR1 is KGHSH, CDR2 LQKENI, per germline. The DNA of the CDR3 is TGTGCCAGCTCAAGTACAGGGGGCTTCTCTGGAAACACCATATATTTT. This sequence encodes CASSSTGGFSGNTIYF.

The rearrangement links TRBV6-5 to TRBJ1-1; 7 bases are shared with TRBD1. This CDR3 region has 16 residues. V shed 0 bases and J 2 bases; nucleotides not matched to a gene: 6. The germline CDR1 and CDR2 sequences are MNHEY and SVGAGI. CDR3 amino acids: CASSYSGGPGNTEAFF. In nucleotides, the CDR3 is TGTGCCAGCAGTTACTCAGGGGGCCCCGGAAACACTGAAGCTTTCTTT.

V usage is TRBV10-3 and J usage is TRBJ2-7; no clear D gene. V was shortened by 4 bases and J by 3 bases, with 13 bases between the two germline ends. CDR3 size: 14 residues. Germline CDR1 reads ENHRY; CDR2 reads SYGVKD. The CDR3 spells CAISVGRENYEQYF. The CDR3 DNA reads as TGTGCCATCAGTGTTGGCAGAGAAAACTACGAGCAGTACTTC.

CDR3 sequence (DNA): TGTGCCAGCAGTGAACTGGGGGGGGGCTCCTACAATGAGCAGTTCTTC. This translates into CASSELGGGSYNEQFF. The chain employs TRBV2 and TRBJ2-1, with TRBD2 matching 7 bases. In germline, CDR1 is SNHLY, CDR2 FYNNEI. The trim removed 2 bases at V and 0 bases at J, leaving 4 bases unmatched. The CDR3 contains 16 residues.

This chain links TRBV5-4 with TRBJ2-7; D possibly corresponds to TRBD1 (6 bases). V was pared by 0 bases and J by 5 bases, with 9 bases between. Germline V gives CDR1 SGHNT, CDR2 YYREEE (reference sequence). The length of the CDR3 is 13 residues. CDR3 in amino acids: CASSLVGQNEQYF. The CDR3 bases are TGTGCCAGCAGCTTGGTGGGACAAAACGAGCAGTACTTC.

V and J are TRBV7-8 and TRBJ2-3; D perhaps matches TRBD2 (7 bases). CDR3 size: 14 residues. The germline CDR1 and CDR2 sequences are SGHVS and FQNEAQ. The V end lost 5 bases, the J end lost 7 bases, and 16 bases lay between the germline ends. The CDR3 reads CASSQGGVGNTQYF. The CDR3 coding sequence is TGTGCCAGCAGCCAAGGGGGGGTTGGGAATACGCAGTATTTT.

CDR3 sequence reads: CASSADPGPYEQYF. CDR3 DNA: TGTGCCAGCAGTGCCGACCCCGGACCGTACGAGCAGTACTTC. J is TRBJ2-7 and V is TRBV6-1, with D uncertain. The V gene lost 4 bases and the J gene lost 4 bases, with 14 bases spanning the gap. The CDR3 totals 14 residues. CDR1 is MNHNS and CDR2 is SASEGT in the germline V gene.

The chain couples TRBV5-1 to TRBJ2-6; 7 nucleotides agree with TRBD1. CDR1 is SGHRS, CDR2 YFSETQ, per germline. CDR3 length: 17 amino acids. V lost 4 bases, J lost 4 bases, and 11 bases stayed unmatched. CDR3 loop: CASSPTGELTGANVLTF. The CDR3 nucleotides are TGCGCCAGCAGCCCCACAGGGGAACTAACCGGGGCCAACGTCCTGACTTTC.

V is TRBV7-2 and J is TRBJ2-5; 8 bases are shared with TRBD1. This CDR3 region has 15 residues. With V trimmed by 6 bases and J by 1 base, 7 bases remained unmatched. Germline loops: CDR1 SGHTA, CDR2 FQGNSA. DNA of the CDR3: TGTGCCAGCAGGAGGAGCACAGGGGGCCAAGAGACCCAGTACTTC. This gives the protein CASRRSTGGQETQYF.